A selection of T cell receptor beta chains follows, all from one sample in a study of blood T cells in healthy people across ages. MiXCR, applied by TCRdb to the 5' RACE reads, yields one record per CDR3 protein. The sample has about 640,000 distinct CDR3 sequences, 58% seen once. The sequencing input was blood. These receptor sequences come from a man aged 60-69 years in good health. Each CDR3 is given with its conserved first and last residue. A D gene is named only where the DNA matches it firmly.

V	D	J	CDR3
TRBV20-1	-	TRBJ2-3	CSVDRWTDTQYF
TRBV11-3	TRBD1	TRBJ2-1	CASSLGGTGHEQFF
TRBV27	-	TRBJ2-5	CARNRKPQYF
TRBV5-6	TRBD2	TRBJ2-5	CASSSGGTGSDTQYF
TRBV7-2	-	TRBJ2-5	CASSPRSSKETQYF
TRBV20-1	-	TRBJ2-7	CSAEGGQGQYF
TRBV28	-	TRBJ1-2	CASSLFLGGGIPYGYTF
TRBV29-1	-	TRBJ1-4	CSAGGATNEKLFF
TRBV20-1	-	TRBJ2-5	CSARASRGKETQYF
TRBV10-3	-	TRBJ2-5	CAISDQNQETQYF
TRBV9	-	TRBJ1-2	CASSPSSAELGGYTF
TRBV25-1	TRBD1	TRBJ1-2	CASSDRGTGMNYGYTF
TRBV5-1	-	TRBJ2-3	CASSVSAPDTQYF
TRBV2	TRBD2	TRBJ2-1	CASRARASGVYNEQFF
TRBV3-1	TRBD1	TRBJ1-2	CASSQDGTGTSYTF
TRBV29-1	-	-	CSASESYNEQYF
TRBV6-6	TRBD2	-	CASSPGLAAETQYF
TRBV6-5	TRBD1	TRBJ1-2	CASSRQGGEAYGYTF
TRBV7-9	-	TRBJ2-6	CASSQQGTGANVLTF
TRBV29-1	TRBD1	TRBJ1-4	CSVVGGQFNEKLFF
TRBV29-1	-	TRBJ2-5	CSVGRTSLETQYF
TRBV15	-	TRBJ2-4	CATSRDAGSENIQYF
TRBV29-1	-	TRBJ1-2	CSGEGSYGYTF
TRBV28	TRBD1	TRBJ1-2	CASRHGQAVDGYTF
TRBV21-1	-	TRBJ1-5	CASSKGQDSRPQHF
TRBV4-1	TRBD2	TRBJ2-3	CASSQDSPGGLYTQYF
TRBV5-5	TRBD1	TRBJ1-4	CASSRDSPNEKLFF
TRBV3-1	-	TRBJ1-2	CASSPQQANYGYTF
TRBV12-3/TRBV12-4	-	TRBJ2-2	CASSFVDTGELFF
TRBV7-8	-	TRBJ2-5	CASSSTIVIETQYF
TRBV6-5	-	TRBJ2-5	CASTSVGETQYF
TRBV9	TRBD1	TRBJ2-7	CASSCLTGLSSYEQYF
TRBV18	TRBD1	TRBJ1-6	CASSPTGNNSPLHF
TRBV2	-	TRBJ2-1	CASRPAGGKYNEQFF
TRBV29-1	-	TRBJ1-1	CSVRQQNTEAFF
TRBV2	TRBD1	TRBJ1-5	CASSELGTPRETGGQPQHF
TRBV7-8	-	TRBJ1-5	CASSLEPGQPQHF
TRBV27	-	TRBJ2-1	CASSFSPTWAGEQFF
TRBV2	TRBD2	TRBJ2-5	CASNPSGGSNEQYF
TRBV25-1	-	TRBJ1-2	CAGSEQEGQGGNYGYTF
TRBV5-1	-	TRBJ2-1	CASSLVPDTYNEQFF
TRBV3-1	TRBD1	TRBJ2-1	CASSETLGTGGFF
TRBV24-1	TRBD1	TRBJ1-2	CATSGPRTGSNYGYTF
TRBV4-1	-	TRBJ1-4	CASSLDSATNEKLFF
TRBV6-1	TRBD2	TRBJ2-7	CASSVLAGAQSYEQYF
TRBV4-2	-	TRBJ2-5	CASSQYWGQETQYF